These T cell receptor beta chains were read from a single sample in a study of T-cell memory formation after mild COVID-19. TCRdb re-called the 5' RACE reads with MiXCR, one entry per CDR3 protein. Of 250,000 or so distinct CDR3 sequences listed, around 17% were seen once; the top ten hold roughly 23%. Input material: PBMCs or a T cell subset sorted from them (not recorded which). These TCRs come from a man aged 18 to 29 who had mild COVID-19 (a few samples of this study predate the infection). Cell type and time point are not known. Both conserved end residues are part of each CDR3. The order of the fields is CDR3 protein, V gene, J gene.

CDR3 protein: CASSSTDRKDAKNIQYF
V gene: TRBV7-9
J gene: TRBJ2-4

CDR3 protein: CASSPARGGGQETQYF
V gene: TRBV6-2/TRBV6-3
J gene: TRBJ2-5

CDR3 protein: CSARVSASPLHF
V gene: TRBV20-1
J gene: TRBJ1-6

CDR3 protein: CASSTGSGGARADTQYF
V gene: TRBV27
J gene: TRBJ2-3

CDR3 protein: CASSSSSGLWGEQFF
V gene: TRBV7-2
J gene: TRBJ2-1

CDR3 protein: CASKIPGTRGEKLFF
V gene: TRBV6-1
J gene: TRBJ1-4

CDR3 protein: CASSLRGPESEQFF
V gene: TRBV7-2
J gene: TRBJ2-1

CDR3 protein: CSVLDRVKTQYF
V gene: TRBV29-1
J gene: TRBJ2-5

CDR3 protein: CASSLDETSTYEQYF
V gene: TRBV7-9
J gene: TRBJ2-7

CDR3 protein: CSVTWLNEQFF
V gene: TRBV29-1
J gene: TRBJ2-1

CDR3 protein: CAIPGGTSYNEQFF
V gene: TRBV7-9
J gene: TRBJ2-1

CDR3 protein: CASSGSQMGYYEQYF
V gene: TRBV5-1
J gene: TRBJ2-7

CDR3 protein: CASSSGLAGGSEQFF
V gene: TRBV5-4
J gene: TRBJ2-1

CDR3 protein: CASSYSRHTEAFF
V gene: TRBV6-2/TRBV6-3
J gene: TRBJ1-1

CDR3 protein: CASSPTSGGAGEQYF
V gene: TRBV27
J gene: TRBJ2-7

CDR3 protein: CSALEGGSSYEQYF
V gene: TRBV20-1
J gene: TRBJ2-7

CDR3 protein: CASSQDRPAGYTF
V gene: TRBV3-1
J gene: TRBJ1-2

CDR3 protein: CASSYTQRETQYF
V gene: TRBV6-5
J gene: TRBJ2-5

CDR3 protein: CASSPPGLTDTQYF
V gene: TRBV18
J gene: TRBJ2-3

CDR3 protein: CASSFSLNTEAFF
V gene: TRBV11-2
J gene: TRBJ1-1

CDR3 protein: CASSQDQSARDYNEQFF
V gene: TRBV6-5
J gene: TRBJ2-1

CDR3 protein: CATSRGRLEKLFF
V gene: TRBV15
J gene: TRBJ1-4

CDR3 protein: CASSLSKRNTGELFF
V gene: TRBV27
J gene: TRBJ2-2

CDR3 protein: CASSPGTGIHGYTF
V gene: TRBV5-1
J gene: TRBJ1-2

CDR3 protein: CASSLDRGQDFTEAFF
V gene: TRBV5-6
J gene: TRBJ1-1

CDR3 protein: CASSDLKGPRRGYTF
V gene: TRBV4-1
J gene: TRBJ1-2

CDR3 protein: CASSLRTVTDTQYF
V gene: TRBV5-1
J gene: TRBJ2-3

CDR3 protein: CASRRGEGLSGNTIYF
V gene: TRBV5-6
J gene: TRBJ1-3

CDR3 protein: CASSLVWGAFTDTQYF
V gene: TRBV7-2
J gene: TRBJ2-3

CDR3 protein: CASSVEAWTGGFTDTQYF
V gene: TRBV9
J gene: TRBJ2-3

CDR3 protein: CASSPTTGQETQYF
V gene: TRBV2
J gene: TRBJ2-5

CDR3 protein: CASSLGPHEQFF
V gene: TRBV7-6
J gene: TRBJ2-1

CDR3 protein: CASSWDPQYF
V gene: TRBV12-3/TRBV12-4
J gene: TRBJ2-3

CDR3 protein: CASSPPGTSNQPQHF
V gene: TRBV12-3/TRBV12-4
J gene: TRBJ1-5

CDR3 protein: CASSLTQTVNSGYTF
V gene: TRBV10-2
J gene: TRBJ1-2